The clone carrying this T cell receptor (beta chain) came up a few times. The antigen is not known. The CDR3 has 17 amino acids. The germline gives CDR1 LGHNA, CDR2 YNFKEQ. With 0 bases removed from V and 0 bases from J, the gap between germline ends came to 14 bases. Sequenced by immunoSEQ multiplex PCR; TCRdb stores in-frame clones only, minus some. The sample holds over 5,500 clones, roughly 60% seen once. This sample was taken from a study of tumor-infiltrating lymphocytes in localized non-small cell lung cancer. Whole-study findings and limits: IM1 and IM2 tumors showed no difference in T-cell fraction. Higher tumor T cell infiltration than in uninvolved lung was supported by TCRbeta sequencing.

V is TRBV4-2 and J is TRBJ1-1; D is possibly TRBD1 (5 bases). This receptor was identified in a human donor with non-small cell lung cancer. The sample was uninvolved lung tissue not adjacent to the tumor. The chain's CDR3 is CASSQESTVGLNTEAFF. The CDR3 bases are TGTGCCAGCAGCCAAGAATCGACAGTCGGGTTGAACACTGAAGCTTTCTTT.